The 5 T cell receptor beta chains given below trace back to one sample, sequenced in a study of T cells and Merkel cell carcinoma outcomes. The protocol was immunoSEQ multiplex PCR, while the TCRdb copy is restricted to in-frame clones and leaves out a portion. The sample shows approximately 3,000 clones, roughly 96% of them seen only once. What was sequenced was tumor tissue from Merkel cell carcinoma. All receptors derive from a human donor with Merkel cell carcinoma.

This chain connects TRBV20-1 to TRBJ2-1, with a weak D call TRBD2 (5 bases). The CDR3 contains 11 residues. Per the germline V gene, CDR1 is DFQATT and CDR2 is SNEGSKA (reference sequence). The V end was cut by 6 bases, the J end by 5 bases, with 8 bases between. CDR3 in DNA: TGCAGTGCCCGGACTGACAATGAGCAGTTCTTC. It encodes CSARTDNEQFF.

The chain has TRBV5-1 and TRBJ2-3, with D tentatively TRBD2 (6 bases). V was cut by 0 bases and J by 0 bases, with 11 bases left in between. The V gene's germline CDR1 is SGHRS and CDR2 YFSETQ. This CDR3 has 16 amino acids. In DNA, the CDR3 is TGCGCCAGCAGCTTGGCTGGCGGGATCAGCACAGATACGCAGTATTTT. Translation gives CASSLAGGISTDTQYF. Full variable domain (rest looked up from reference TRBV5-1 and TRBJ2-3): KAGVTQTPRYLIKTRGQQVTLSCSPISGHRSVSWYQQTPGQGLQFLFEYFSETQRNKGNFPGRFSGRQFSNSRSEMNVSTLELGDSALYLCASSLAGGISTDTQYFGPGTRLTVL.

This clone came up once. V gene TRBV9 combines with J gene TRBJ2-3; 11 bases line up with TRBD2. The CDR3 has 15 amino acids. V was pared by 5 bases and J by 5 bases, with 7 bases of the junction left unmatched. Germline CDR1 reads SGDLS; CDR2 reads YYNGEE. CDR3 DNA: TGTGCCAGCAGACCCGGGACTAGCGGATTAGATACGCAGTATTTT. This encodes CASRPGTSGLDTQYF.

This rearrangement joins TRBV18 to TRBJ2-1; D unresolved. The CDR3 is made up of 13 amino acids. The germline V gene has CDR1 KGHSH and CDR2 LQKENI. The V and J ends lost 1 base and 7 bases respectively, with 8 bases between them. CDR3 nucleotide sequence: TGTGCCAGCTCACCACGTTGGGGTAATGAGCAGTTCTTC. This codes for CASSPRWGNEQFF.

The rearrangement joins TRBV28 to TRBJ2-7; tentatively, D is TRBD1 (6 bases). CDR1 and CDR2 (germline): MDHEN, SYDVKM. The CDR3 is 12 amino acids. Trimming removed 6 bases from V and 2 bases from J, with 8 bases in between. CDR3 sequence reads: CASSDRTYEQYF. DNA for the CDR3: TGTGCCAGCAGCGACAGGACCTACGAGCAGTACTTC. Complete variable domain (other parts from reference TRBV28 and TRBJ2-7): DVKVTQSSRYLVKRTGEKVFLECVQDMDHENMFWYRQDPGLGLRLIYFSYDVKMKEKGDIPEGYSVSREKKERFSLILESASTNQTSMYLCASSDRTYEQYFGPGTRLTVT.